The 21 T cell receptor beta chains below come from one sample, sequenced in a study of cytomegalovirus exposure and HLA in healthy donors (TCRdb year 2017). The receptor library was made with the immunoSEQ multiplex PCR assay. The multiplex PCR relied on a mix of 60 forward primers for TCR Vbeta segments and 13 reverse primers for TCR Jbeta segments. TCRdb's version of the immuneACCESS table is confined to in-frame rearrangements and falls short of the full clone set. An unresolved V gene accounts for under half of the shortfall where checked; the remainder is of unknown origin. Recorded for this sample are around 230,000 clones; almost 80% of them occurred a single time. About 2% of the sample is held by the ten biggest clonotypes. Material for sequencing was PBMCs. All receptors derive from a male donor in good health and CMV-seronegative.

The V and J genes are TRBV5-1 and TRBJ1-2; 7 nucleotides align to TRBD1. Germline V gene sequence: CDR1 SGHRS, CDR2 YFSETQ. The V segment lost 5 bases and the J segment 4 bases; nucleotides outside the gene matches: 11. The CDR3 length is 15 residues. DNA of the CDR3: TGCGCCAGCAGTTCTACAGGGGCGACCGGCTATGGCTACACCTTC. It codes for CASSSTGATGYGYTF.

This chain joins TRBV5-6 and TRBJ1-2; TRBD1 matches at 7 bases. Germline V gene sequence: CDR1 SGHDT, CDR2 YYEEEE. V lost 4 bases to trimming and J lost 7 bases; unmatched junction nucleotides: 10. The CDR3 is 14 residues long. The CDR3 DNA sequence: TGTGCCAGCAGCGCGACCGGGACAGAGGTTGGCTACACCTTC. Translating gives CASSATGTEVGYTF.

This rearrangement joins TRBV27 to TRBJ2-1, with TRBD2 identical over 7 bases. This CDR3 contains 16 residues. The ends lost 2 bases at V and 8 bases at J; junction bases unmatched: 12. Germline assignment: CDR1 MNHEY and CDR2 SMNVEV (reference sequence). The CDR3 region is CASSLAAGERLYEQFF. The CDR3 DNA is TGTGCCAGCAGTTTAGCCGCGGGAGAAAGATTATATGAGCAGTTCTTC.

The J gene is TRBJ1-4, the V gene TRBV15; D possibly corresponds to TRBD1 (6 bases). The CDR3 is 14 residues long. Trimming took 2 bases from V and 6 from J, leaving 10 bases between them. Germline V gene lookup returns CDR1 LNHNV and CDR2 YYDKDF (reference sequence). The CDR3: CATSRKRQDEKLFF. The DNA for the CDR3 is TGTGCCACCAGCAGAAAAAGACAGGATGAAAAACTGTTTTTT.

V usage is TRBV27 and J usage is TRBJ2-6; TRBD2 matches 7 bases. This CDR3 region has 19 residues. J gave up 4 bases and V 3 bases, and 15 bases lay outside the gene matches. In germline, CDR1 is MNHEY, CDR2 SMNVEV (reference sequence). CDR3 coding DNA: TGTGCCAGCAGTTTTGTCTCGGGGGGAGTCACGCTCGGGGCCAACGTCCTGACTTTC. Amino acid sequence: CASSFVSGGVTLGANVLTF.

The gene calls are TRBV6-4 and TRBJ1-1, with unresolved D. Germline loops: CDR1 MRHNA, CDR2 SNTAGT. This CDR3 is 13 amino acids long. V lost 5 bases and J 4 bases, leaving 11 bases between the germline ends. In DNA form, the CDR3 reads TGTGCCAGCAGTCCGCGGGCATCCACTGAAGCTTTCTTT. This sequence encodes CASSPRASTEAFF.

The V gene is TRBV9, the J gene TRBJ1-1; D gene ambiguous. Trimming removed 4 bases at V and 3 bases at J, with 10 bases between. This CDR3 spans 13 amino acids. Germline CDR1 SGDLS, CDR2 YYNGEE. The CDR3 reads CASSIRPDTEAFF. CDR3 sequence (DNA): TGTGCCAGCAGCATCAGGCCCGACACTGAAGCTTTCTTT.

CDR3 sequence (DNA): TGTGCCAGCAGCCGCCCCTCTACAGGGGGCGCAGATCTCGAGCAGTACTTC. Residues: CASSRPSTGGADLEQYF. The chain has TRBV27 and TRBJ2-7, with 9 bases identical to TRBD1. Germline V gene lookup returns CDR1 MNHEY and CDR2 SMNVEV (reference sequence). V was pared by 6 bases and J by 6 bases, with 18 bases of the junction left unmatched. The CDR3 sequence is 17 residues long.

V gene TRBV7-3 combines with J gene TRBJ2-1; 9 nucleotides agree with TRBD1. From germline, CDR1 is SGHTA and CDR2 FQGTGA. This CDR3 comprises 15 residues. V lost 5 bases and J lost 7; bases outside the gene matches: 9. The CDR3 region has the DNA TGTGCCAGCAGCATTCCGGGACAGGGATTTAATGAGCAGTTCTTC. Its translation: CASSIPGQGFNEQFF.

The chain links TRBV19 to TRBJ1-1, with D maybe TRBD1 (5 bases). This CDR3 is built from 12 residues. Germline values: CDR1 LNHDA, CDR2 SQIVND (reference sequence). Trimming cost V 7 bases and J 11 bases, with 17 bases left between them. The CDR3 sequence is CASTVWGESAFF. In nucleotides, the CDR3 is TGTGCCAGTACCGTCTGGGGCGAGTCGGCTTTCTTT.

The rearrangement links TRBV7-2 to TRBJ2-2, with 9 bases identical to TRBD1. The CDR3 runs to 15 residues. Trimming removed 5 bases from V and 7 bases from J; junction bases left unmatched: 8. In germline, CDR1 is SGHTA, CDR2 FQGNSA. The CDR3 nucleotides are TGTGCCAGCAGCGTTTTACAGGGGGCTAGCGGGGAGCTGTTTTTT. Its protein product is CASSVLQGASGELFF. Full variable domain (remainder filled in from reference TRBV7-2 and TRBJ2-2): GAGVSQSPSNKVTEKGKDVELRCDPISGHTALYWYRQSLGQGLEFLIYFQGNSAPDKSGLPSDRFSAERTGGSVSTLTIQRTQQEDSAVYLCASSVLQGASGELFFGEGSRLTVL.

The V gene is TRBV6-5, the J gene TRBJ2-3, with D maybe TRBD1 (5 bases). The CDR3 sequence is 16 residues long. Germline-derived CDR1 and CDR2 are MNHEY and SVGAGI. V was clipped by 0 bases and J by 1 base, with 11 bases between them. CDR3 sequence: CASSYSGRVGTDTQYF. In nucleotides, the CDR3 is TGTGCCAGCAGTTACTCGGGCAGGGTGGGCACAGATACGCAGTATTTT.

With regard to this clone: Other DNA sequences within the sample encode an identical CDR3. This sequence joins TRBV7-3 and TRBJ2-3; TRBD2 aligns across 11 bases. CDR3 length equals 15 residues. The V and J ends lost 1 base and 5 bases, in that order; junction bases with no gene match: 2. Looked up from germline, CDR1 is SGHTA and CDR2 is FQGTGA. The chain's CDR3 is CASSLMGTSGDTQYF. For the CDR3, the DNA is TGTGCCAGCAGCTTAATGGGGACTAGCGGAGATACGCAGTATTTT.

The chain couples TRBV14 to TRBJ1-4, with D possibly matching TRBD1 (5 bases). Germline V CDR1 and CDR2: SGHDN, FVKESK. CDR3 length equals 16 residues. V was pared by 2 bases and J by 3 bases, with 13 bases between. The CDR3 is CASSQISGIANEKLFF. For the CDR3, the DNA is TGTGCCAGCAGCCAAATCTCAGGGATAGCTAATGAAAAACTGTTTTTT.

The rearrangement joins TRBV9 to TRBJ1-1, with 11 positions matching TRBD1. The CDR3 covers 14 residues. Unmatched junction bases numbered 3, after V lost 4 bases and J lost 4 bases. Germline assignment: CDR1 SGDLS and CDR2 YYNGEE. CDR3 sequence: CASSRTGGGTEAFF. The CDR3, as DNA: TGTGCCAGCAGCCGGACAGGGGGCGGCACTGAAGCTTTCTTT.

The rearrangement joins TRBV7-8 to TRBJ2-1; possibly TRBD1 for D (5 bases). The germline V and J ends were trimmed by 1 base and 1 base, with 8 bases remaining between them. This CDR3 contains 15 residues. Germline CDR1 SGHVS, CDR2 FQNEAQ. The DNA of the CDR3 is TGTGCCAGCAGCTTAGAGGGGTGGTCCTACAATGAGCAGTTCTTC. It translates to CASSLEGWSYNEQFF.

V and J are TRBV11-2 and TRBJ2-6, with 12 nucleotides matching TRBD2. The V and J ends lost 5 bases and 4 bases, in that order; junction bases with no gene match: 9. This CDR3 is 18 amino acids long. Germline V gives CDR1 SGHAT, CDR2 FQNNGV. For the CDR3, the DNA is TGTGCCAGCAGCCCCCGACTAGCGGGAGAGGCCGGGGCCAACGTCCTGACTTTC. Amino acid sequence: CASSPRLAGEAGANVLTF. The full variable domain, its missing parts supplied by reference TRBV11-2 and TRBJ2-6, is EAGVAQSPRYKIIEKRQSVAFWCNPISGHATLYWYQQILGQGPKLLIQFQNNGVVDDSQLPKDRFSAERLKGVDSTLKIQPAKLEDSAVYLCASSPRLAGEAGANVLTFGAGSRLTVL.

V is TRBV5-1 and J is TRBJ2-3, with 7 bases fitting TRBD1. V was pared by 4 bases and J by 2 bases, with 7 bases of the junction left unmatched. The CDR3 contains 15 residues. Per germline, CDR1 SGHRS and CDR2 YFSETQ. CDR3 loop: CASSQGDPHTDTQYF. The DNA for the CDR3 is TGCGCCAGCAGCCAGGGGGACCCACACACAGATACGCAGTATTTT.

This clone was found a few times. V is TRBV4-2 and J is TRBJ2-5; 9 bases agree with TRBD1. In germline, CDR1 is LGHNA, CDR2 YNFKEQ. This CDR3 comprises 16 residues. V gave up 1 base and J gave up 3 bases; unmatched junction bases: 6. The CDR3 nucleotides are TGTGCCAGCAGCCAAGGCGGGGGACAGGGAAAAGAGACCCAGTACTTC. This codes for CASSQGGGQGKETQYF.

J is TRBJ2-6 and V is TRBV27, with TRBD2 as a possible D gene (6 bases). The V gene lost 0 bases and the J gene lost 2 bases, with 8 bases spanning the gap. Germline V CDR1 and CDR2: MNHEY, SMNVEV (reference sequence). The CDR3 has 16 amino acids. CDR3 in DNA: TGTGCCAGCAGTTTATCAACGGGGGCTGGGGCCAACGTCCTGACTTTC. It encodes CASSLSTGAGANVLTF.

The V call is TRBV5-4, the J call TRBJ2-7; TRBD2 aligns across 9 bases. This CDR3 is 17 amino acids long. The J segment lost 6 bases and the V segment lost 1 base, leaving 14 bases of the junction unmatched. Germline lookup yields CDR1 SGHNT and CDR2 YYREEE (reference sequence). This chain's CDR3 is CASSLRPRAGGRAEQYF. CDR3 nucleotide sequence: TGTGCCAGCAGCTTGAGACCCAGGGCGGGGGGGCGGGCCGAGCAGTACTTC.